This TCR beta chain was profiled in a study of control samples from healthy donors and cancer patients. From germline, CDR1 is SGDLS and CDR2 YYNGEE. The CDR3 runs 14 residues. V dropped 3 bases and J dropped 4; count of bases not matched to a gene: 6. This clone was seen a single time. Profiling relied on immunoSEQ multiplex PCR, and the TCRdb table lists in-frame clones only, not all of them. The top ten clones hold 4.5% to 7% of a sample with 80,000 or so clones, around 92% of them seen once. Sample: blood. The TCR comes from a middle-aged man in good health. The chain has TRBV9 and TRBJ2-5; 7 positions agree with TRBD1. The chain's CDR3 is CASSEGGLAETQYF. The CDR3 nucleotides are TGTGCCAGCAGCGAAGGGGGCCTAGCAGAGACCCAGTACTTC. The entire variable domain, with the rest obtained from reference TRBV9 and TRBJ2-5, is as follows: DSGVTQTPKHLITATGQRVTLRCSPRSGDLSVYWYQQSLDQGLQFLIQYYNGEERAKGNILERFSAQQFPDLHSELNLSSLELGDSALYFCASSEGGLAETQYFGPGTRLLVL.